This T cell receptor beta chain was obtained from a study of shared clonotypes between healthy human individuals. General observations from the study: With several donors compared, approximately 5% of naive CD4 clonotypes were shared.

Donors comprised healthy HIV-negative adults lacking recent acute infections or vaccinations. With regard to this clone: Its antigen is undetermined.

The ends lost 3 bases at V and 6 bases at J; junction bases unmatched: 6. The germline V gene has CDR1 SEHNR and CDR2 FQNEAQ (reference sequence). The CDR3 length is 14 residues. The table came from immunoSEQ multiplex PCR; TCRdb's copy has only in-frame clones and leaves some out. This repertoire shows about 1.5 million clones, roughly 96% found once; its top ten account for more than 0.9%. The rearrangement links TRBV7-9 to TRBJ2-3, with TRBD2 identical over 7 bases. The TCR comes from a man aged 30-40 years in good health. Sequenced material: naive CD4+ T cells sorted from blood. Noted subset: CD45RA+ positively selected. The CDR3 reads CASSLRAGVDTQYF. The DNA of the CDR3 is TGTGCCAGCAGCTTGCGCGCGGGAGTGGATACGCAGTATTTT.